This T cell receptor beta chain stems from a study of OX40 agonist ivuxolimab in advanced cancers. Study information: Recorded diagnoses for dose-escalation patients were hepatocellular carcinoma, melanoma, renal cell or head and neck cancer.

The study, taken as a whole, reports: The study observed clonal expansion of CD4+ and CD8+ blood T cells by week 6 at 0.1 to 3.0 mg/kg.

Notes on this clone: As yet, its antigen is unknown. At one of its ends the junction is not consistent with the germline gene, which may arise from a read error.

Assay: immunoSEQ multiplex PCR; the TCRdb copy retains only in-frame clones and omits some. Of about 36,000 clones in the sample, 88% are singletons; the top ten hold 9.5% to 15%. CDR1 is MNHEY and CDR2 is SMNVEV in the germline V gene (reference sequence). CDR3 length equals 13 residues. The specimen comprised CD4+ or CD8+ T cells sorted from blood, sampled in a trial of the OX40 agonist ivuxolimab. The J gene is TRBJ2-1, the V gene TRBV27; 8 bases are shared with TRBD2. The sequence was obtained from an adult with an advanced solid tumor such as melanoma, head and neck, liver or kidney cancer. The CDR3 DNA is TGTGCCAGCAGTTTATTTCCAGCGGGAGTTCAGATCTTC. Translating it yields CASSLFPAGVQIF.